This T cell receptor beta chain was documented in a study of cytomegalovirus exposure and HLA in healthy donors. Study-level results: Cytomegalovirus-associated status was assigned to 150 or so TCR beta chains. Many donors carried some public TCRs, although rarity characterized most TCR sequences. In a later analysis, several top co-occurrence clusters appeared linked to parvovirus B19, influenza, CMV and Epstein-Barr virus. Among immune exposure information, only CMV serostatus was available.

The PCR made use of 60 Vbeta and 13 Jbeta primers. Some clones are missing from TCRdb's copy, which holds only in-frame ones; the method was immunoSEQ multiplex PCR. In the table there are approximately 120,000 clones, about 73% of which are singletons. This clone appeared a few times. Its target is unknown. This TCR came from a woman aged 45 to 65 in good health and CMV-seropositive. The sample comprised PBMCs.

The DNA for the CDR3 is TGCGCCAGCAGCAGTAGCGGGGGATTCACAGATACGCAGTATTTT. It specifies CASSSSGGFTDTQYF. The rearrangement uses TRBV5-1 and TRBJ2-3, with 9 bases lining up with TRBD2. Unmatched junction bases numbered 5, after V lost 4 bases and J lost 2 bases. The germline V gene has CDR1 SGHRS and CDR2 YFSETQ. The CDR3 extends over 15 amino acids.